The 14 T cell receptor beta chains reported below all come from one sample, sequenced in a study of monozygotic twins with cystic fibrosis. Profiling relied on immunoSEQ multiplex PCR, and the TCRdb table lists in-frame clones only, not all of them. The data show 11,000 to 15,000 clones, with about 98% seen just once and approximately 0.4% held by the top ten. Sequenced: blood. The receptors originated from a girl aged 2 to 10 with cystic fibrosis.

This chain joins TRBV29-1 and TRBJ1-1, with D hard to call. This CDR3 contains 13 residues. Trimming removed 6 bases at V and 0 bases at J, with 11 bases between. Germline CDR1 and CDR2: SQVTM and ANQGSEA. CDR3 in amino acids: CSVPTQMNTEAFF. The CDR3 nucleotides read TGCAGCGTACCGACACAAATGAACACTGAAGCTTTCTTT. Variable domain in full (rest from reference TRBV29-1 and TRBJ1-1): SAVISQKPSRDICQRGTSLTIQCQVDSQVTMMFWYRQQPGQSLTLIATANQGSEATYESGFVIDKFPISRPNLTFSTLTVSNMSPEDSSIYLCSVPTQMNTEAFFGQGTRLTVV.

The J gene is TRBJ1-2, the V gene TRBV6-5; 9 bases line up with TRBD1. This CDR3 region has 12 residues. CDR1 MNHEY and CDR2 SVGAGI come from the germline V gene. Trimming removed 5 bases from V and 8 bases from J; junction bases left unmatched: 3. CDR3 region: CASSGQGRGYTF. DNA of the CDR3: TGTGCCAGCAGTGGACAGGGGAGGGGCTACACCTTC.

The chain combines TRBV29-1 with TRBJ1-2; tentatively, D is TRBD1 (5 bases). CDR1 and CDR2 from the germline V gene are SQVTM and ANQGSEA. Trimming stripped 0 bases from V and 2 bases from J, with 13 bases between. The CDR3 totals 15 residues. CDR3 sequence: CSVEDPEKGNYGYTF. For the CDR3, the DNA is TGCAGCGTTGAAGATCCGGAGAAGGGGAACTATGGCTACACCTTC.

J is TRBJ2-1 and V is TRBV27; 8 nucleotides line up with TRBD2. CDR1 is MNHEY, CDR2 SMNVEV, per germline (reference sequence). The CDR3 totals 17 residues. The ends lost 2 bases at V and 0 bases at J; junction bases unmatched: 6. The CDR3 reads CASSLTGGAGSYNEQFF. In DNA form, the CDR3 reads TGTGCCAGCAGTTTAACGGGAGGGGCTGGCTCCTACAATGAGCAGTTCTTC.

The rearrangement links TRBV27 to TRBJ2-7, with no clear D. Germline CDR1 is MNHEY and CDR2 is SMNVEV (reference sequence). The CDR3 contains 14 residues. V gave up 5 bases and J gave up 2 bases, with 13 bases separating them. The CDR3 loop is CASSLNPSTYEQYF. In DNA form, the CDR3 reads TGTGCCAGCAGTCTCAACCCCTCTACCTACGAGCAGTACTTC.

This clone appeared a single time. The V call is TRBV10-3, the J call TRBJ1-5; weak D call: TRBD1 (6 bases). This CDR3 contains 14 residues. Deletions cut 6 bases from V and 4 bases from J, with 13 bases between. Germline V gives CDR1 ENHRY, CDR2 SYGVKD. This CDR3 reads CAISQGTLNQPQHF. As DNA, the CDR3 is TGTGCCATCAGCCAGGGGACGCTTAATCAGCCCCAGCATTTT.

This chain uses TRBV9 with TRBJ1-2; 9 positions agree with TRBD1. This CDR3 contains 13 residues. The ends lost 3 bases at V and 4 bases at J; junction bases unmatched: 1. Germline V gene lookup returns CDR1 SGDLS and CDR2 YYNGEE. The CDR3 region is CASSGTGVYGYTF. DNA of the CDR3: TGTGCCAGCAGCGGGACAGGGGTCTATGGCTACACCTTC.

This clone was counted a single time. V gene TRBV2 combines with J gene TRBJ2-7; possible D gene TRBD1, 6 bases. CDR3 length equals 14 residues. The V gene's germline CDR1 is SNHLY and CDR2 FYNNEI. Trimming stripped 2 bases from V and 2 bases from J, with 10 bases between. DNA of the CDR3: TGTGCCAGCAGTGAACAGGGGCAGACCTACGAGCAGTACTTC. Translating gives CASSEQGQTYEQYF. Full variable domain (outside the CDR3, taken from reference TRBV2 and TRBJ2-7): EPEVTQTPSHQVTQMGQEVILRCVPISNHLYFYWYRQILGQKVEFLVSFYNNEISEKSEIFDDQFSVERPDGSNFTLKIRSTKLEDSAMYFCASSEQGQTYEQYFGPGTRLTVT.

The chain has TRBV27 and TRBJ1-5; tentative D call: TRBD1 (6 bases). V shed 3 bases and J shed 0 bases, with 12 bases lying between them. The CDR3 spans 16 residues. Germline CDR1 MNHEY, CDR2 SMNVEV (reference sequence). CDR3 in amino acids: CASSLGALNSNQPQHF. The CDR3 nucleotides read TGTGCCAGCAGTTTGGGGGCCCTGAATAGCAATCAGCCCCAGCATTTT.

The chain employs TRBV5-1 and TRBJ2-5; 8 bases fit TRBD2. This CDR3 spans 14 amino acids. Germline V gives CDR1 SGHRS, CDR2 YFSETQ. J gave up 1 base and V 4 bases, and 3 bases lay outside the gene matches. As DNA, the CDR3 is TGCGCCAGCAGCCGAGGACTAGCCCAAGAGACCCAGTACTTC. As protein: CASSRGLAQETQYF.

This chain connects TRBV9 to TRBJ1-3, with a possible D match to TRBD1 (6 bases). Germline V CDR1 and CDR2: SGDLS, YYNGEE. CDR3 length: 15 amino acids. V was clipped by 3 bases and J by 0 bases, with 10 bases between them. CDR3 coding DNA: TGTGCCAGCAGCGCTCAACAGGGCTCTGGAAACACCATATATTTT. Protein: CASSAQQGSGNTIYF. The full variable domain, in which reference TRBV9 and TRBJ1-3 provide the parts outside the CDR3, is DSGVTQTPKHLITATGQRVTLRCSPRSGDLSVYWYQQSLDQGLQFLIQYYNGEERAKGNILERFSAQQFPDLHSELNLSSLELGDSALYFCASSAQQGSGNTIYFGEGSWLTVV.

This chain uses TRBV2 with TRBJ1-1, with D possibly TRBD1 on 6 matching bases. From germline, CDR1 is SNHLY and CDR2 FYNNEI. The ends were cut back, 10 bases at V and 3 bases at J, with 21 bases in the middle. This CDR3 comprises 15 residues. The CDR3 here is CATSEWTAIDTEAFF. DNA of the CDR3: TGTGCCACCTCTGAATGGACAGCGATTGACACTGAAGCTTTCTTT.

The sample holds one count of this clone. This chain joins TRBV27 and TRBJ2-3; 9 nucleotides agree with TRBD1. V lost 4 bases and J lost 0; bases outside the gene matches: 8. The CDR3 is made up of 17 amino acids. Looked up from germline, CDR1 is MNHEY and CDR2 is SMNVEV (reference sequence). CDR3 DNA sequence: TGTGCCAGCAGTTCACTCTGGGACAGGGATAGCACAGATACGCAGTATTTT. It is translated as CASSSLWDRDSTDTQYF.

V is TRBV7-2 and J is TRBJ1-1; 9 bases line up with TRBD1. CDR1 is SGHTA, CDR2 FQGNSA, per germline. The CDR3 sequence is 18 residues long. Trimming at V came to 2 bases and at J to 4 bases, leaving 14 bases not matched to a gene. The CDR3 region is CASSLRAGTGPRGTEAFF. The CDR3 region has the DNA TGTGCCAGCAGCTTACGTGCTGGGACAGGGCCAAGAGGCACTGAAGCTTTCTTT.